This entry lists 4 T cell receptor beta chains sequenced from one sample in a study of CD8 T cells in ankylosing spondylitis. TCRdb redid the calling of the 5' RACE reads with MiXCR, one entry per CDR3 protein. The sample lists about 35,000 distinct CDR3 sequences, less than 4% occurring once. The specimen sequenced was blood, either unsorted or a sorted T cell fraction (not recorded which). Receptors originate from a male donor with ankylosing spondylitis or in good health (not recorded which).

This clonotype was seen repeatedly, ten times or more. The rearrangement joins TRBV9 to TRBJ2-1; no firm D call. Deletions cut 0 bases from V and 4 bases from J, with 11 bases between. Germline V CDR1 and CDR2: SGDLS, YYNGEE. CDR3 length: 15 residues. The CDR3 region has the DNA TGTGCCAGCAGCGTAGTTGGGAACCTGTACAATGAGCAGTTCTTC. Translated: CASSVVGNLYNEQFF.

The table lists this clonotype with many counts. The V and J genes are TRBV9 and TRBJ1-6; a weak D match, TRBD1 (6 bases). This CDR3 spans 14 amino acids. In germline, CDR1 is SGDLS, CDR2 YYNGEE. Trimming removed 3 bases at V and 10 bases at J, with 14 bases between. This chain's CDR3 is CASSATGRDSPLHF. CDR3 DNA sequence: TGTGCCAGCAGCGCGACAGGACGGGACTCACCCCTCCACTTT. Based on the CDR3 plus reference TRBV9 and TRBJ1-6, the full variable domain is DSGVTQTPKHLITATGQRVTLRCSPRSGDLSVYWYQQSLDQGLQFLIQYYNGEERAKGNILERFSAQQFPDLHSELNLSSLELGDSALYFCASSATGRDSPLHFGNGTRLTVT.

This clonotype was observed at least ten times. The rearrangement joins TRBV9 to TRBJ2-2, with a tentative D call TRBD1 (6 bases). Trimming took 3 bases from V and 7 from J, leaving 13 bases between them. The CDR3 is 14 amino acids. Per germline, CDR1 SGDLS and CDR2 YYNGEE. CDR3 sequence: CASSGTVSGGELFF. CDR3 nucleotide sequence: TGTGCCAGCAGCGGGACAGTCTCGGGCGGGGAGCTGTTTTTT.

This clonotype has a count of ten or more. V and J are TRBV9 and TRBJ1-5, with D possibly being TRBD1 (6 bases). Germline V gives CDR1 SGDLS, CDR2 YYNGEE. V lost 3 bases, J lost 7 bases, and 17 bases lay in between. The CDR3 spans 15 residues. CDR3 residues: CASSEGTTGLQPQHF. CDR3 coding DNA: TGTGCCAGCAGCGAGGGGACCACAGGGTTGCAGCCCCAGCATTTT.